The 18 T cell receptor beta chains listed next were all sequenced from one sample in a study of blood T cell repertoires in COVID-19. TCRdb keeps only in-frame clones here, not all; method: immunoSEQ multiplex PCR. The table lists fewer than 120,000 clones, about 90% of them singletons. The source material was peripheral blood. The receptor source for this set is a human donor in a cohort sampled during active COVID-19.

The gene calls are TRBV6-2 or TRBV6-3 and TRBJ1-1; tentative D call: TRBD1 (5 bases). The germline gives CDR1 MNHEY, CDR2 SVGEGT. This CDR3 is built from 18 residues. V was shortened by 3 bases and J by 4 bases, with 24 bases between the two germline ends. The CDR3 reads CASSYGGDPILHSTEAFF. In DNA, the CDR3 is TGTGCCAGCAGTTATGGAGGGGACCCAATTCTCCATAGCACTGAAGCTTTCTTT.

This chain connects TRBV11-2 to TRBJ2-6, with D perhaps matching TRBD1 (6 bases). This CDR3 has 19 residues. Germline CDR1 and CDR2: SGHAT and FQNNGV. Trimming took 6 bases from V and 0 from J, leaving 21 bases between them. The CDR3 DNA sequence: TGTGCCAGCAGTCCACCTAGTCAGGGGTTACTCTCTGGGGCCAACGTCCTGACTTTC. It specifies CASSPPSQGLLSGANVLTF.

In DNA, the CDR3 is TGTGCCAGCAGTTACAATCTCGGGACTCCTACTAGCACAGATACGCAGTATTTT. As protein: CASSYNLGTPTSTDTQYF. V is TRBV6-2 or TRBV6-3 and J is TRBJ2-3; the D gene is possibly TRBD2 (6 bases). Germline CDR1 and CDR2: MNHEY and SVGEGT. Trimming stripped 2 bases from V and 0 bases from J, with 18 bases between. The length of the CDR3 is 18 residues.

The chain's CDR3 is CASSIKGQGRGLGRTGELFF. CDR3 nucleotides: TGTGCCAGTAGTATAAAGGGTCAGGGTAGAGGACTAGGAAGGACCGGGGAGCTGTTTTTT. V usage is TRBV19 and J usage is TRBJ2-2, with 7 bases fitting TRBD2. J was trimmed by 5 bases and V by 2 bases; bases with no gene match: 20. Germline CDR1 is LNHDA and CDR2 is SQIVND (reference sequence). This CDR3 has 20 residues.

The V and J genes are TRBV7-9 and TRBJ2-5; 10 positions match TRBD2. The CDR3 has 16 amino acids. The germline gives CDR1 SEHNR, CDR2 FQNEAQ (reference sequence). V shed 5 bases, J shed 2 bases, and the junction held 8 bases outside the gene matches. The CDR3 here is CASSQRTSGPQETQYF. The CDR3 DNA sequence: TGTGCCAGCAGCCAGCGGACTAGCGGACCACAAGAGACCCAGTACTTC.

The chain is built from TRBV29-1 and TRBJ2-5; maybe TRBD1 (5 bases). There are 12 residues in the CDR3. The germline CDR1 and CDR2 sequences are SQVTM and ANQGSEA. Trimming removed 6 bases from V and 7 bases from J, with 15 bases in between. CDR3 amino acids: CSVDAGHWTQYF. CDR3 in DNA: TGCAGCGTGGATGCAGGGCATTGGACCCAGTACTTC.

This clone came up a few times. The V call is TRBV7-2, the J call TRBJ2-1; weak D call: TRBD2 (6 bases). This CDR3 contains 14 residues. V shed 5 bases and J shed 8 bases, with 16 bases lying between them. The germline gives CDR1 SGHTA, CDR2 FQGNSA. The CDR3 loop is CASSPVGGAHEQFF. The DNA for the CDR3 is TGTGCCAGCAGCCCCGTCGGGGGTGCGCATGAGCAGTTCTTC.

The rearrangement links TRBV4-2 to TRBJ1-6; D uncertain. V was cut by 3 bases and J by 6 bases, with 9 bases left in between. The CDR3 totals 14 residues. The germline CDR1 and CDR2 sequences are LGHNA and YNFKEQ. The CDR3 loop is CASSHEQSNSPLHF. In DNA form, the CDR3 reads TGTGCCAGCAGCCATGAACAGAGTAATTCACCCCTCCACTTT.

The chain joins TRBV5-1 to TRBJ2-1, with TRBD1 identical over 8 bases. There are 15 residues in the CDR3. Germline CDR1 reads SGHRS; CDR2 reads YFSETQ. V lost 0 bases, J lost 6 bases, and 5 bases stayed unmatched. The CDR3 DNA is TGCGCCAGCAGCTTGGAACAGGGGGGAGTCAATGAGCAGTTCTTC. It is translated as CASSLEQGGVNEQFF.

This chain links TRBV9 with TRBJ2-5; D is ambiguous. The CDR3 is made up of 14 amino acids. CDR1 is SGDLS, CDR2 YYNGEE, per germline. Trimming cost V 0 bases and J 1 base, with 7 bases left between them. In DNA, the CDR3 is TGTGCCAGCAGCGTAGGGCCTTCCCAAGAGACCCAGTACTTC. Translation: CASSVGPSQETQYF.

The chain combines TRBV20-1 with TRBJ2-7; D gene unclear. Germline CDR1 is DFQATT and CDR2 is SNEGSKA (reference sequence). The CDR3 runs 11 residues. V was shortened by 6 bases and J by 0 bases, with 6 bases between the two germline ends. The CDR3 region is CSAPSSYEQYF. CDR3 in DNA: TGCAGTGCCCCGTCCTCCTACGAGCAGTACTTC.

This rearrangement joins TRBV2 to TRBJ1-5; maybe TRBD1 (6 bases). Per the germline V gene, CDR1 is SNHLY and CDR2 is FYNNEI. The CDR3 loop spans 13 amino acids. The V end was cut by 8 bases, the J end by 6 bases, with 14 bases between. The DNA for the CDR3 is TGTGCCAGCGGGAGGGGGGGTGGTCAGCCCCAGCATTTT. This gives the protein CASGRGGGQPQHF.

The chain joins TRBV7-9 to TRBJ2-3, with a possible D match to TRBD2 (6 bases). V lost 0 bases, J lost 6 bases, and 10 bases lay in between. In germline, CDR1 is SEHNR, CDR2 FQNEAQ (reference sequence). This CDR3 region has 14 residues. The CDR3 region is CASSLAMGGDTQYF. The CDR3, as DNA: TGTGCCAGCAGCTTAGCGATGGGAGGCGATACGCAGTATTTT.

This CDR3 is CAIRVRTSGNNEQFF. The CDR3, as DNA: TGTGCCATCAGGGTCAGGACTAGCGGAAACAATGAGCAGTTCTTC. The chain employs TRBV10-3 and TRBJ2-1; 10 positions agree with TRBD2. Trimming at V came to 6 bases and at J to 5 bases, leaving 7 bases not matched to a gene. The CDR3 spans 15 residues. Germline CDR1 and CDR2: ENHRY and SYGVKD.

V gene TRBV2 combines with J gene TRBJ1-4; the D is unclear. Trimming took off 7 bases at V and 4 bases at J, with 10 bases between the two ends. Germline V lookup: CDR1 SNHLY, CDR2 FYNNEI. This CDR3 spans 13 amino acids. CDR3 sequence reads: CASKGGYNEKLFF. CDR3 DNA: TGTGCCAGCAAGGGCGGGTATAATGAAAAACTGTTTTTT.

The chain couples TRBV18 to TRBJ2-6, with D unclear. This CDR3 has 15 residues. Germline CDR1 KGHSH, CDR2 LQKENI. The ends were cut back, 2 bases at V and 0 bases at J, with 5 bases in the middle. The CDR3 nucleotides are TGTGCCAGCTCACCAGAGCTCTCTGGGGCCAACGTCCTGACTTTC. Translation: CASSPELSGANVLTF.

This sequence joins TRBV10-3 and TRBJ2-7, with D possibly matching TRBD2 (6 bases). The V gene's germline CDR1 is ENHRY and CDR2 SYGVKD. The CDR3 runs 15 residues. Between the trimmed V and J ends, which lost 4 bases and 5 bases, there was a span of 18 bases. As DNA, the CDR3 is TGTGCCATCAGTGGGCACGGGAGACAAGTAAACGAGCAGTACTTC. Translating it yields CAISGHGRQVNEQYF.

This rearrangement joins TRBV5-1 to TRBJ1-6; the match to TRBD1 covers 8 bases. V lost 6 bases, J lost 7 bases, and 3 bases stayed unmatched. The CDR3 sequence is 13 residues long. The germline gives CDR1 SGHRS, CDR2 YFSETQ. Here the CDR3 reads CASTTGDNSPLHF. The CDR3 bases are TGCGCCAGCACGACAGGGGACAATTCACCCCTCCACTTT.